The entry below gives a single T cell receptor (beta chain) sequence along with its context. Its antigen is not identified. This specimen belongs to a study of blood T cells in healthy people across ages. Donors were healthy Caucasian individuals from Russia aged about 6 to 100. In each sample, at least 7 million PBMCs were isolated. A second PCR, run for about 6 to 11 cycles, used a sample-barcoded 5' primer plus a J-beta primer mix. A minimum of 2.5 million CDR3-containing paired-end reads was obtained for each sample. TCRdb passed the 5' RACE reads through MiXCR, listing each CDR3 protein once. The sample consists of 1 million to 1.2 million distinct CDR3 sequences, roughly two fifths of them appearing once. General study points: Because donor CMV status was unknown, expanded clonotype changes were possibly confounded.

The sequencing input was blood. The receptor was isolated from a man aged 18 to 30 in good health.

CDR3 sequence (DNA): TGTGCCAGCAGCTTGGGGCAGGGAGTTGGTGGCTACACCTTC. It specifies CASSLGQGVGGYTF. This sequence joins TRBV5-6 and TRBJ1-2, with D perhaps matching TRBD1 (5 bases). Germline CDR1 SGHDT, CDR2 YYEEEE. This CDR3 has 14 residues. Trimming took off 0 bases at V and 7 bases at J, with 13 bases between the two ends.